This T cell receptor (beta chain) comes out of a study of blood T cell repertoires in COVID-19. Study information: Samples taken during acute and convalescent COVID-19 were collected in the United States, Italy and Spain. In each case, the material was cDNA or gDNA derived from T cells, B-cell-depleted T cells, or PBMCs.

Original processing notes: Estimated nucleated cell counts came from reference gene primer amplification. Sequenced by immunoSEQ multiplex PCR; TCRdb stores in-frame clones only, minus some. The V and J calls and clone size were taken over from that table, and D and trimming were inferred from the DNA. The sample lists roughly 96,000 clones; around 80% were seen once. The germline gives CDR1 WSHSY, CDR2 SAAADI. CDR3 size: 13 residues. V lost 6 bases, J lost 6 bases, and 14 bases lay in between. The material sequenced was peripheral blood. The chain employs TRBV10-2 and TRBJ1-2; D ambiguous. This sequence originates from a man between 60 and 70 years old with acute or convalescent COVID-19. The CDR3 here is CASRTEGYDGYTF. The CDR3, as DNA: TGCGCCAGCAGGACGGAGGGTTACGATGGCTACACCTTC.